Presented here are 9 T cell receptor beta chains from one specimen sequenced in a study of shared clonotypes between healthy human individuals. Some clones are missing from TCRdb's copy, which holds only in-frame ones; the method was immunoSEQ multiplex PCR. The sample yields about 1.1 million clones, 77% seen once. The sequencing input was memory CD4+ T cells from PBMCs. Specified subset: CD45RA-negative fraction. The receptors come from a man younger than 35 in good health. Some clones in this sample may be carry-over from other donors' samples.

The chain joins TRBV7-9 to TRBJ1-5; D is perhaps TRBD1 (5 bases). Germline CDR1 reads SEHNR; CDR2 reads FQNEAQ (reference sequence). V lost 2 bases to trimming and J lost 7 bases, with 9 bases between them. The CDR3 consists of 13 residues. CDR3 in amino acids: CASSLQGSQPQHF. The CDR3 region has the DNA TGTGCCAGCAGCTTACAGGGTAGCCAGCCCCAGCATTTT.

V and J are TRBV7-2 and TRBJ1-1, with a weak D call TRBD1 (5 bases). This CDR3 spans 14 amino acids. V was pared by 4 bases and J by 2 bases, with 11 bases between. Germline V gives CDR1 SGHTA, CDR2 FQGNSA. CDR3 residues: CASSSRQSNTEAFF. CDR3 in DNA: TGTGCCAGCAGCTCCAGACAGTCAAACACTGAAGCTTTCTTT.

With regard to this clone: At the DNA level, this CDR3 is encoded by other sequences in the same sample as well. This chain uses TRBV4-1 with TRBJ2-3; tentatively, D is TRBD1 (5 bases). The CDR3 is made up of 15 amino acids. Germline V gene sequence: CDR1 MGHRA, CDR2 YSYEKL. V shed 0 bases and J shed 0 bases, with 7 bases lying between them. In DNA form, the CDR3 reads TGCGCCAGCAGCCAAGAGGGGCCTAGCACAGATACGCAGTATTTT. It encodes CASSQEGPSTDTQYF.

Turning to this clone: This specimen includes other DNA sequences encoding the same CDR3. The chain employs TRBV18 and TRBJ1-1, with 8 nucleotides matching TRBD1. This CDR3 contains 15 residues. Germline V lookup: CDR1 KGHSH, CDR2 LQKENI. V shed 6 bases and J 0 bases; nucleotides not matched to a gene: 6. CDR3 region: CASSPDRGMNTEAFF. CDR3 DNA: TGTGCCAGCTCGCCCGACAGGGGAATGAACACTGAAGCTTTCTTT.

The chain has TRBV10-2 and TRBJ2-5, with D possibly being TRBD2 (5 bases). Germline-derived CDR1 and CDR2 are WSHSY and SAAADI. CDR3 length: 14 amino acids. V gave up 4 bases and J gave up 2 bases, with 11 bases separating them. The CDR3 region has the DNA TGCGCCAGCAGTGCCCGGACTGTACAAGAGACCCAGTACTTC. Amino acid sequence: CASSARTVQETQYF.

The chain employs TRBV18 and TRBJ2-5, with unresolved D. The V and J ends lost 5 bases and 0 bases respectively, with 7 bases between them. The CDR3 contains 13 residues. CDR1 is KGHSH and CDR2 is LQKENI in the germline V gene. The CDR3 here is CASSKNNQETQYF. The CDR3 coding sequence is TGTGCCAGCTCAAAAAACAACCAAGAGACCCAGTACTTC.

The chain combines TRBV28 with TRBJ2-2; TRBD1 aligns across 7 bases. Per the germline V gene, CDR1 is MDHEN and CDR2 is SYDVKM. This CDR3 contains 15 residues. With 6 bases clipped from V and 5 bases from J, the junction kept 9 bases outside the gene matches. The DNA for the CDR3 is TGTGCCAGCAGCCGACTGAGGACAGGAACCGGGGAGCTGTTTTTT. Translation: CASSRLRTGTGELFF.

The chain employs TRBV25-1 and TRBJ2-5; 7 nucleotides line up with TRBD1. Germline CDR1 MGHDK, CDR2 SYGVNS. V gave up 6 bases and J gave up 5 bases; unmatched junction bases: 12. This CDR3 is built from 15 residues. The DNA of the CDR3 is TGTGCCAGCAGCTCATTCCAAGACAGGGTCGAGACCCAGTACTTC. Translated: CASSSFQDRVETQYF.

V gene TRBV6-5 combines with J gene TRBJ1-1, with no clear D. CDR1 MNHEY and CDR2 SVGAGI come from the germline V gene. There are 15 residues in the CDR3. The V gene lost 2 bases and the J gene lost 0 bases, with 10 bases spanning the gap. The CDR3, as DNA: TGTGCCAGCAGTTACGACGGAAACGTGAACACTGAAGCTTTCTTT. Amino acid sequence: CASSYDGNVNTEAFF.